One sample yielded the 25 T cell receptor beta chains listed below, sequenced in a study of T cell responses to AZD1222 COVID-19 vaccine. Data came from immunoSEQ multiplex PCR; TCRdb stores just in-frame clones and leaves some out. The sample lists some 140,000 clones, less than 90% seen once, with 5.5% to 6% in the top ten. Sequenced here: peripheral blood, sampled on day 0 of MenACWY control vaccination. The source is an adult in good health.

CDR3 DNA sequence: TGTGCCAGTAGTGTCGGGACCCATGCTGTGACCGAGCAGTACTTC. Translating gives CASSVGTHAVTEQYF. The chain uses TRBV19 and TRBJ2-7, with D tentatively TRBD1 or TRBD2 (5 bases each). The CDR3 spans 15 residues. The V end was cut by 5 bases, the J end by 6 bases, with 20 bases between. Germline V gene data show CDR1 as LNHDA and CDR2 as SQIVND (reference sequence).

CDR3 DNA sequence: TGTGCCAGCACCCCCGTCGAGGGATCGAAAGAGACCCAGTACTTC. Translation gives CASTPVEGSKETQYF. The rearrangement joins TRBV28 to TRBJ2-5; D possibly corresponds to TRBD2 (5 bases). Germline V gene sequence: CDR1 MDHEN, CDR2 SYDVKM. V was trimmed by 7 bases and J by 3 bases, leaving 18 bases between them. The CDR3 spans 15 residues.

This rearrangement joins TRBV11-2 to TRBJ2-1; D is uncertain. This CDR3 is 14 amino acids long. Trimming cost V 3 bases and J 3 bases, with 9 bases left between them. CDR1 and CDR2 (germline): SGHAT, FQNNGV. DNA of the CDR3: TGTGCCAGCAGCTTCGGTGGGGTCTACAATGAGCAGTTCTTC. Protein product: CASSFGGVYNEQFF.

V gene TRBV7-2 combines with J gene TRBJ2-1; TRBD2 matches 13 bases. Germline V gene sequence: CDR1 SGHTA, CDR2 FQGNSA. Unmatched junction bases numbered 2, after V lost 5 bases and J lost 7 bases. The CDR3 is made up of 14 amino acids. The CDR3 spells CASSPLAGGNEQFF. The CDR3 DNA reads as TGTGCCAGCAGCCCACTAGCGGGGGGGAATGAGCAGTTCTTC.

The chain is built from TRBV6-6 and TRBJ2-1; TRBD1 matches 7 bases. V lost 7 bases to trimming and J lost 9 bases; unmatched junction nucleotides: 12. CDR1 and CDR2 from the germline V gene are MNHNY and SVGAGI (reference sequence). The CDR3 covers 14 residues. The CDR3 DNA reads as TGTGCCAGCACCTTCACCGAGGGGGCGGGTGAGCAGTTCTTC. Protein: CASTFTEGAGEQFF.

V gene TRBV12-5 combines with J gene TRBJ2-1; TRBD2 matches 7 bases. V shed 0 bases and J 4 bases; nucleotides not matched to a gene: 6. CDR1 and CDR2 from the germline V gene are LGHNT and FRNRAP. This CDR3 region has 16 residues. For the CDR3, the DNA is TGTGCTAGTGGTTTGGTATCCGGGACTACATACAATGAGCAGTTCTTC. This gives the protein CASGLVSGTTYNEQFF.

V is TRBV18 and J is TRBJ1-1, with 7 bases fitting TRBD1. Germline lookup yields CDR1 KGHSH and CDR2 LQKENI. This CDR3 region has 14 residues. V lost 3 bases and J lost 2; bases outside the gene matches: 3. The CDR3 loop reads CASSPDRDNTEAFF. As DNA, the CDR3 is TGTGCCAGCTCACCCGACAGGGATAACACTGAAGCTTTCTTT.

This chain uses TRBV12-3 or TRBV12-4 with TRBJ1-1; 7 bases map to TRBD1. The CDR3 is 13 amino acids. J gave up 6 bases and V 6 bases, and 7 bases lay outside the gene matches. CDR3: CASRLQGRPEAFF. The CDR3 DNA sequence: TGTGCCAGCAGGTTACAGGGGCGGCCTGAAGCTTTCTTT.

This clone showed up just a few times. This sequence joins TRBV6-2 or TRBV6-3 and TRBJ1-5; D is undetermined. The CDR3 runs to 15 residues. Trimming left V 2 bases short and J 8 bases short, with 16 bases between. Germline CDR1 reads MNHEY; CDR2 reads SVGEGT. CDR3 DNA: TGTGCCAGCAGTTACGCGCGGACCCTCAACGAGCCCCAGCATTTT. Amino acids: CASSYARTLNEPQHF.

The rearrangement joins TRBV6-6 to TRBJ2-7; weak D call: TRBD2 (5 bases). The V end lost 4 bases, the J end lost 3 bases, and 19 bases lay between the germline ends. The CDR3 is 16 residues long. The germline CDR1 and CDR2 sequences are MNHNY and SVGAGI (reference sequence). The CDR3 bases are TGTGCCAGCAGTTTGGGGAGTTCCAAGGACGGCTACGAGCAGTACGTC. Protein product: CASSLGSSKDGYEQYV.

The chain carries TRBV11-3 and TRBJ2-7; 7 bases are shared with TRBD2. J gave up 5 bases and V 6 bases, and 10 bases lay outside the gene matches. Per germline, CDR1 SGHNT and CDR2 YENEEA. This CDR3 spans 14 amino acids. CDR3 region: CASRGGTAGHEQYF. The DNA of the CDR3 is TGTGCCAGCAGGGGAGGGACGGCGGGCCACGAGCAGTACTTC.

This clone was seen more than once but under ten times. The V gene is TRBV27, the J gene TRBJ2-1, with 12 bases fitting TRBD2. The CDR3 contains 18 residues. V lost 2 bases and J lost 2; bases outside the gene matches: 7. The germline gives CDR1 MNHEY, CDR2 SMNVEV (reference sequence). CDR3: CASSLPSGRAMAYNEQFF. CDR3 sequence (DNA): TGTGCCAGCAGTTTACCTAGCGGGAGGGCCATGGCCTACAATGAGCAGTTCTTC.

A remark on this clone: This sample includes further DNA sequences coding for the same CDR3. The chain joins TRBV7-2 to TRBJ2-3; D is undetermined. V was clipped by 1 base and J by 3 bases, with 2 bases between them. CDR3 size: 12 residues. Germline V CDR1 and CDR2: SGHTA, FQGNSA. CDR3: CASSLGTDTQYF. The CDR3 DNA follows: TGTGCCAGCAGCTTAGGGACAGATACGCAGTATTTT.

The CDR3 sequence is CASRGRGVVYEQYF. CDR3 in DNA: TGTGCCAGCAGGGGCAGGGGAGTCGTCTACGAGCAGTACTTC. The V and J genes are TRBV6-1 and TRBJ2-7; maybe TRBD1 (6 bases). This CDR3 is 14 amino acids long. CDR1 MNHNS and CDR2 SASEGT come from the germline V gene. V was clipped by 6 bases and J by 3 bases, with 15 bases between them.

This rearrangement joins TRBV6-1 to TRBJ1-4, with D uncertain. Trimming removed 0 bases from V and 0 bases from J, with 8 bases in between. CDR3 length: 16 amino acids. Germline V gene data show CDR1 as MNHNS and CDR2 as SASEGT. CDR3 nucleotides: TGTGCCAGCAGTGAAGCTGGTATTGCAACTAATGAAAAACTGTTTTTT. It codes for CASSEAGIATNEKLFF.

The rearrangement joins TRBV4-2 to TRBJ2-5; 10 nucleotides line up with TRBD2. The CDR3 runs 17 residues. Per germline, CDR1 LGHNA and CDR2 YNFKEQ. Losses at the gene ends were 1 base for V and 3 bases for J; bases not matched to a gene: 8. Here the CDR3 reads CASSQVLAGDREETQYF. In nucleotides, the CDR3 is TGTGCCAGCAGCCAAGTGCTAGCGGGAGATAGGGAAGAGACCCAGTACTTC.

This clone was observed a few times. The V call is TRBV12-3 or TRBV12-4, the J call TRBJ1-5; no firm D call. There are 13 residues in the CDR3. The V end was cut by 1 base, the J end by 4 bases, with 5 bases between. The CDR3 is CASSLDTNQPQHF. The DNA of the CDR3 is TGTGCCAGCAGTTTAGACACGAATCAGCCCCAGCATTTT.

In this sample, this clone turned up a few times. CDR3 nucleotides: TGTGCCAGCAGCCTACGGAATCAGCCCCAGCATTTT. As protein: CASSLRNQPQHF. The chain links TRBV3-1 (or the pseudogene TRBV3-2) to TRBJ1-5; D remains unclear. Trimming removed 4 bases from V and 4 bases from J, with 5 bases in between. Germline V gene lookup returns CDR1 LGHDT and CDR2 YNNKEL (reference sequence). CDR3 length: 12 amino acids.

This clone was observed once. This chain connects TRBV5-6 to TRBJ1-2; D unclear. The CDR3 consists of 10 residues. Germline CDR1 reads SGHDT; CDR2 reads YYEEEE. V was shortened by 5 bases and J by 5 bases, with 4 bases between the two germline ends. CDR3 sequence: CASSGYGYTF. The CDR3 DNA reads as TGTGCCAGCAGTGGGTATGGCTACACCTTC.

The chain employs TRBV19 and TRBJ1-2, with D tentatively TRBD1 (5 bases). V lost 3 bases and J 4 bases, leaving 9 bases between the germline ends. The CDR3 is 13 residues long. Germline assignment: CDR1 LNHDA and CDR2 SQIVND (reference sequence). The chain's CDR3 is CASSMGGSYGYTF. The DNA for the CDR3 is TGTGCCAGTAGTATGGGGGGTAGCTATGGCTACACCTTC.

The chain is built from TRBV6-5 and TRBJ2-2, with 9 bases identical to TRBD2. V trimming: 8 bases; J trimming: 3 bases; junction bases outside the gene matches: 7. The CDR3 spans 15 residues. Per the germline V gene, CDR1 is MNHEY and CDR2 is SVGAGI. The CDR3 bases are TGTGCCAGCGGATCAGCGGGGGGCGACACCGGGGAGCTGTTTTTT. Its protein is CASGSAGGDTGELFF.

V and J are TRBV4-1 and TRBJ1-6; tentatively, D is TRBD1 (5 bases). The CDR3 loop spans 15 amino acids. From germline, CDR1 is MGHRA and CDR2 YSYEKL. Trimming cost V 5 bases and J 9 bases, with 17 bases left between them. The CDR3 DNA reads as TGCGCCAGCAGCGGTCTGCCGGGGGTGGCTTCACCCCTCCACTTT. Protein product: CASSGLPGVASPLHF.

This chain uses TRBV6-1 with TRBJ2-7, with D possibly matching TRBD2 (7 bases). The CDR3 contains 14 residues. The germline V and J ends were trimmed by 0 bases and 6 bases, with 12 bases remaining between them. Germline V gives CDR1 MNHNS, CDR2 SASEGT. The CDR3 nucleotides read TGTGCCAGCAGTGAAGCATGGGGGGGCGGCGAGCAGTACGTC. Translation gives CASSEAWGGGEQYV.

The V gene is TRBV24-1, the J gene TRBJ1-1; D might be TRBD1 (5 bases). Trimming left V 3 bases short and J 4 bases short, with 11 bases between. This CDR3 has 14 residues. Germline CDR1 reads KGHDR; CDR2 reads SFDVKD. The CDR3 DNA sequence: TGTGCCACCAGTGATCCTGGGACGACCACTGAAGCTTTCTTT. Translating it yields CATSDPGTTTEAFF.

V and J are TRBV27 and TRBJ1-4; D ambiguous. CDR3 size: 17 residues. Germline CDR1 and CDR2: MNHEY and SMNVEV (reference sequence). The ends were cut back, 6 bases at V and 8 bases at J, with 25 bases in the middle. Here the CDR3 DNA reads TGTGCCAGCAGCTCCTTTACCCGGGCCCGGGGAAAAGAAAAACTGTTTTTT. This translates into CASSSFTRARGKEKLFF.